A selection of T cell receptor beta chains follows, all from one sample in a study of blood T cell repertoires in COVID-19. Profiling relied on immunoSEQ multiplex PCR, and the TCRdb table lists in-frame clones only, not all of them. The table includes around 20,000 clones, approximately 88% detected once. Sequencing was done on a sample of peripheral blood. The receptors here all came from a human donor in a cohort sampled during active COVID-19. The donor label of this sample is uncertain. Both conserved end residues are part of each CDR3. The D gene is left open where the match is weak. The size field is filled for only some rows; it gives once, few, many or a size class.

d_call	v_call	j_call	clone_size	cdr3_aa	cdr3_nt
TRBD1	TRBV5-1	TRBJ2-7	-	CASSLGGTEEQYF	TGCGCCAGCAGCTTGGGTGGGACAGAGGAGCAGTACTTC
TRBD1	TRBV7-9	TRBJ1-1	-	CASSLPGTGDTEAFF	TGTGCCAGCAGCCTTCCCGGGACAGGGGACACTGAAGCTTTCTTT
TRBD2	TRBV5-1	TRBJ2-7	-	CASSQAGKNYYEQYF	TGCGCCAGCAGTCAAGCGGGAAAAAATTATTACGAGCAGTACTTC
-	TRBV5-5	TRBJ2-1	-	CASSLGLNPSSYNEQFF	TGTGCCAGCAGCTTGGGACTGAACCCAAGCTCCTACAATGAGCAGTTCTTC
-	TRBV27	TRBJ2-2	-	CASSLSSGSGATGELFF	TGTGCCAGCAGTTTATCCTCGGGTAGCGGAGCGACCGGGGAGCTGTTTTTT
-	TRBV6-6	TRBJ1-2	-	CASSSYPEGYTF	TGTGCCAGCAGTTCCTATCCGGAGGGCTACACCTTC
TRBD1	TRBV3-1/TRBV3-2	TRBJ2-1	-	CASSQDRHNEQFF	TGTGCCAGCAGCCAGGACAGGCACAATGAGCAGTTCTTC
-	TRBV5-4	TRBJ1-2	-	CASSFRSGANSRYGYTF	TGTGCCAGCAGCTTCAGGTCAGGGGCTAATTCCCGCTATGGCTACACCTTC
TRBD1	TRBV27	TRBJ2-3	-	CASSFFWVVGTGPDTQYF	TGTGCCAGCAGTTTTTTTTGGGTGGTTGGGACAGGGCCAGATACGCAGTATTTT
-	TRBV30	TRBJ1-6	-	CAWSLWRGTSSYNSPLHF	TGTGCCTGGAGTCTGTGGCGGGGGACCAGCTCCTATAATTCACCCCTCCACTTT
TRBD1	TRBV24-1	TRBJ1-1	once	CATRGQNLNTEAFF	TGTGCCACCAGGGGACAGAACTTGAACACTGAAGCTTTCTTT
-	TRBV7-2	TRBJ2-5	-	CASSLARETQYF	TGTGCCAGCAGCTTAGCGCGAGAGACCCAGTACTTC
TRBD1	TRBV29-1	TRBJ2-3	-	CSGTGDITDTQYF	TGCAGCGGAACAGGGGACATCACAGATACGCAGTATTTT
TRBD1	TRBV2	TRBJ2-4	-	CASSGQGNIQYF	TGTGCCAGCAGTGGACAGGGGAACATTCAGTACTTC
-	TRBV3-1/TRBV3-2	TRBJ2-5	-	CASSQDGAGLETQYF	TGTGCCAGCAGCCAAGATGGGGCGGGACTGGAGACCCAGTACTTC
TRBD1	TRBV13	TRBJ2-7	-	CASSLGKTGEAEQYF	TGTGCCAGCAGCTTAGGCAAGACAGGGGAGGCCGAGCAGTACTTC
TRBD1	TRBV7-6	TRBJ1-5	-	CASSFDRGKPQHF	TGTGCCAGCAGCTTTGACAGGGGAAAGCCCCAGCATTTT
-	TRBV5-1	TRBJ1-3	once	CASSLDPGTGNTIYF	TGCGCCAGCAGCTTGGACCCGGGGACAGGAAACACCATATATTTT
TRBD1	TRBV27	TRBJ1-1	-	CASKQTGLRNTEAFF	TGTGCCAGCAAACAGACAGGGCTAAGGAACACTGAAGCTTTCTTT
TRBD1	TRBV7-2	TRBJ1-6	-	CASSYTGTGGSPLHF	TGTGCCAGCAGCTACACCGGGACAGGGGGTTCACCCCTCCACTTT
TRBD2	TRBV7-2	TRBJ2-2	-	CASSLELARTLNTGELFF	TGTGCCAGCAGCTTAGAACTAGCGCGGACGCTAAACACCGGGGAGCTGTTTTTT
-	TRBV20-1	TRBJ1-4	-	CSAGRYEKLFF	TGCAGTGCAGGGAGATATGAAAAACTGTTTTTT
-	TRBV5-1	TRBJ1-1	-	CASSLGGTWVNTEAFF	TGCGCCAGCAGCTTGGGGGGGACTTGGGTGAACACTGAAGCTTTCTTT
-	TRBV3-1/TRBV3-2	TRBJ2-7	-	CASSQGWQNYEQYF	TGTGCCAGCAGCCAAGGATGGCAGAACTACGAGCAGTACTTC
TRBD2	TRBV6-5	TRBJ2-1	few	CASSSGLAGGVGEQFF	TGTGCCAGCAGTTCAGGACTAGCGGGAGGAGTCGGTGAGCAGTTCTTC
TRBD1	TRBV29-1	TRBJ2-5	-	CSMRTGGMETQYF	TGCAGCATGCGGACAGGGGGCATGGAGACCCAGTACTTC
TRBD1	TRBV2	TRBJ1-5	-	CASSPAQGADQPQHF	TGTGCCAGCAGCCCCGCCCAGGGGGCTGATCAGCCCCAGCATTTT
TRBD1	TRBV9	TRBJ1-2	-	CASSDHRDRELDGYTF	TGTGCCAGCAGCGACCACCGGGACAGGGAATTAGATGGCTACACCTTC
-	TRBV5-1	TRBJ2-1	-	CASSSGDQFYNEQFF	TGCGCCAGCAGCTCCGGAGACCAGTTCTACAATGAGCAGTTCTTC
TRBD1	TRBV5-4	TRBJ2-2	once	CASSRAGQGAHTGELFF	TGTGCCAGCAGCCGTGCGGGACAGGGGGCGCATACCGGGGAGCTGTTTTTT
-	TRBV7-9	TRBJ1-5	-	CASSLEGGHQPQHF	TGTGCCAGCAGCTTAGAGGGGGGGCATCAGCCCCAGCATTTT